A single sample gave rise to the 6 T cell receptor beta chains below, sequenced in a study of monozygotic twins with inflammatory bowel disease. With the 5' RACE reads reprocessed, TCRdb shows one record per CDR3 protein and no DNA. This listing includes approximately 330,000 distinct CDR3 sequences. Sequencing used blood. These receptors all come from a human donor with ulcerative colitis or Crohn's disease, or a healthy co-twin of an affected twin (not recorded which).

The rearrangement uses TRBV5-1 and TRBJ1-1. The germline V gene has CDR1 SGHRS and CDR2 YFSETQ. This CDR3 contains 14 residues. CDR3 loop: CALILFGGSTEAFF.

The V and J genes are TRBV28 and TRBJ2-2; no DNA is available, so the TRBD2 call from TCRdb remains unchecked. This CDR3 is 17 amino acids long. Germline lookup yields CDR1 MDHEN and CDR2 SYDVKM. The CDR3 protein is CASSLFRPGGGTGELFF.

V is TRBV6-5 and J is TRBJ2-3. Germline CDR1 is MNHEY and CDR2 is SVGAGI. This CDR3 has 12 residues. CDR3 loop: CASSQERDTQYF.

V and J are TRBV6-1 and TRBJ2-2; TCRdb proposes TRBD1, but this gene call is untestable without DNA. Germline V gene lookup returns CDR1 MNHNS and CDR2 SASEGT. This CDR3 contains 15 residues. The CDR3 reads CASRPGQEYTGELFF.

The V gene is TRBV12-3 or TRBV12-4, the J gene TRBJ1-4; checking the TCRdb D call of TRBD1 is not possible without DNA. The CDR3 is 18 amino acids. The CDR3: CASRSGMGQGTTNEKLFF.

The gene calls are TRBV9 and TRBJ2-1; TCRdb's D call of TRBD1 is untestable without DNA. The CDR3 has 14 amino acids. Germline CDR1 and CDR2: SGDLS and YYNGEE. This CDR3 is CASSLTTGVNEQFF. Full variable domain (missing parts from reference TRBV9 and TRBJ2-1): DSGVTQTPKHLITATGQRVTLRCSPRSGDLSVYWYQQSLDQGLQFLIQYYNGEERAKGNILERFSAQQFPDLHSELNLSSLELGDSALYFCASSLTTGVNEQFFGPGTRLTVL.